The T cell receptor beta chain under discussion was sequenced for a study of tumor and adjacent non-tumor tissue in lung cancer. The library came from three nested PCR rounds adapted from ARM-PCR protocols. TCRdb called the multiplex PCR reads again in MiXCR, with one record for every CDR3 protein. Among approximately 120,000 distinct CDR3 sequences, around three fifths were seen once, and the ten largest hold 9.5% to 15%. The CDR3 runs to 15 residues. CDR1 and CDR2 from the germline V gene are LNHDA and SQIVND (reference sequence). Trimming removed 3 bases from V and 4 bases from J, with 16 bases in between. This sample's RNA came from whole unsorted tissue.

The TCR was taken from a man aged 25 to 40 with non-small cell lung cancer. V gene TRBV19 combines with J gene TRBJ2-7; the D gene could be TRBD1 or TRBD2 (5 bases each). The specimen sequenced was lung tumor tissue. CDR3 loop: CASSIRDGAPYEQYF. CDR3 in DNA: TGTGCCAGTAGTATCCGGGACGGAGCACCTTACGAGCAGTACTTC.